The 28 T cell receptor beta chains listed next were all sequenced from one sample in a study of T cell repertoires in cytomegalovirus infection (dated by TCRdb to about 2019). The treatment or condition label of this sample denotes: in vitro stimulation with specific CMV peptide epitopes to enrich CMV-specific T cells. Sequencing instrument: Illumina HiSeq 1500. The raw public data were reprocessed by TCRdb itself: fastp quality trimming at Q25, MiXCR clonotype calling, in-frame beta chains only. Rows are unified per CDR3 protein, each entry keeping the most common DNA and genes. Within this sample are about 920,000 distinct CDR3 sequences, with roughly 31% of them counted one time only. Clones ranked in the top ten supply about 14% of the sample. Their specific antigens are unknown. The specimen was cultured CD8+ T cells from PBMCs, collected from culture after CMV antigen stimulation. The receptors originated from a human donor in good health (CMV status not recorded). Some clones in this sample may be carry-over from other donors' samples.

The table lists this clonotype with a few counts. The V and J genes are TRBV12-3 or TRBV12-4 and TRBJ2-1; 13 bases line up with TRBD2. This CDR3 is built from 17 residues. Germline trimming cut 3 bases from V and 8 bases from J; bases unmatched to any gene: 10. The CDR3 reads CASSFSTSGGTMDEQFF. DNA for the CDR3: TGTGCCAGCAGTTTTTCGACTAGCGGGGGGACTATGGATGAGCAGTTCTTC.

This clonotype has a handful of counts. The rearrangement uses TRBV10-3 and TRBJ1-4, with 7 bases that match TRBD1. The CDR3 has 16 residues. The germline gives CDR1 ENHRY, CDR2 SYGVKD. J gave up 8 bases and V 0 bases, and 9 bases lay outside the gene matches. The CDR3 nucleotides read TGTGCCATCAGTGAGTCAGGAGGACAGGTGGTAGAAAAACTGTTTTTT. Encoded protein: CAISESGGQVVEKLFF.

This clonotype was observed a handful of times. The rearrangement uses TRBV5-5 and TRBJ2-7; D might be TRBD2 (6 bases). This CDR3 region has 12 residues. CDR1 SGHKS and CDR2 YYEKEE come from the germline V gene (reference sequence). Trimming pared 7 bases from V and 1 base from J, leaving 9 bases between. CDR3: CASWGDSYEQYV. The CDR3 region has the DNA TGTGCCAGCTGGGGGGATTCCTACGAGCAGTACGTC.

The chain has TRBV6-2 or TRBV6-3 and TRBJ2-7, with D hard to call. Between the trimmed V and J ends, which lost 2 bases and 4 bases, there was a span of 12 bases. This CDR3 spans 14 amino acids. Germline values: CDR1 MNHEY, CDR2 SVGEGT. The DNA of the CDR3 is TGTGCCAGCAGTTACGGCATGGGTTCTTACGAGCAGTACGTC. It encodes CASSYGMGSYEQYV.

V gene TRBV5-6 combines with J gene TRBJ2-1, with 8 bases fitting TRBD1. CDR1 and CDR2 (germline): SGHDT, YYEEEE. Trimming cost V 1 base and J 6 bases; bases outside gene matches: 6. The length of the CDR3 is 15 residues. Written as DNA, the CDR3 is TGTGCCAGCAGCTTGATACAGGGGGAATTCAATGAGCAGTTCTTC. It encodes CASSLIQGEFNEQFF.

The chain carries TRBV18 and TRBJ2-1, with D tentatively TRBD2 (5 bases). Trimming removed 4 bases at V and 9 bases at J, with 19 bases between. Looked up from germline, CDR1 is KGHSH and CDR2 is LQKENI. The CDR3 covers 15 residues. The CDR3 bases are TGTGCCAGCTCACAGGACGACCTCCTCGAGGGTGAGCAGTTCTTC. As protein: CASSQDDLLEGEQFF.

This clonotype was seen a few times. The gene calls are TRBV7-9 and TRBJ2-1; D might be TRBD1 or TRBD2, each matching 6 bases. The germline V and J ends were trimmed by 5 bases and 7 bases, with 18 bases remaining between them. Germline assignment: CDR1 SEHNR and CDR2 FQNEAQ (reference sequence). The CDR3 spans 15 residues. CDR3 amino acids: CASSPGAGSGNEQFF. Here the CDR3 DNA reads TGTGCCAGCAGCCCGGGGGCAGGGTCGGGGAATGAGCAGTTCTTC. Full variable domain (rest looked up from reference TRBV7-9 and TRBJ2-1): DTGVSQNPRHKITKRGQNVTFRCDPISEHNRLYWYRQTLGQGPEFLTYFQNEAQLEKSRLLSDRFSAERPKGSFSTLEIQRTEQGDSAMYLCASSPGAGSGNEQFFGPGTRLTVL.

V is TRBV12-3 or TRBV12-4 and J is TRBJ2-2, with TRBD2 matching over 14 bases. Trimming at V came to 7 bases and at J to 3 bases, leaving 10 bases not matched to a gene. The CDR3 length is 18 residues. The CDR3 DNA sequence: TGTGCCAGCACCGCGGGACTAGCGGGGGCCGACGACACCGGGGAGCTGTTTTTT. Translated, it gives CASTAGLAGADDTGELFF.

This clonotype was seen a handful of times. V is TRBV12-3 or TRBV12-4 and J is TRBJ2-3; D not certain. The length of the CDR3 is 14 residues. V was clipped by 7 bases and J by 4 bases, with 15 bases between them. CDR3 sequence reads: CASTLVLQADTQYF. CDR3 in DNA: TGTGCCAGCACCCTTGTTCTGCAGGCAGATACGCAGTATTTT.

This clonotype was detected a few times. The rearrangement joins TRBV7-6 to TRBJ2-3, with 7 positions matching TRBD2. Germline V CDR1 and CDR2: SGHVS, FNYEAQ. This CDR3 has 14 residues. The junction had 9 bases not matched to a gene; V was cut back by 5 bases and J by 7 bases. CDR3 coding DNA: TGTGCCAGCAGCCCGACTCCCGGGGGGAATACGCAGTATTTT. As protein: CASSPTPGGNTQYF.

V is TRBV7-6 and J is TRBJ1-2; D uncertain. Trimming left V 7 bases short and J 2 bases short, with 8 bases between. The CDR3 covers 12 residues. Per germline, CDR1 SGHVS and CDR2 FNYEAQ. The CDR3 here is CASTDQNYGYTF. In nucleotides, the CDR3 is TGTGCCAGCACCGACCAGAACTATGGCTACACCTTC.

The genes are TRBV27 and TRBJ2-5; the match to TRBD1 covers 8 bases. The germline V gene encodes CDR1 MNHEY and CDR2 SMNVEV (reference sequence). The CDR3 consists of 16 residues. Trimming at V came to 5 bases and at J to 2 bases, leaving 10 bases not matched to a gene. CDR3 amino acids: CASSINQGAHQETQYF. The CDR3 DNA is TGTGCCAGCAGTATTAACCAGGGGGCCCATCAAGAGACCCAGTACTTC.

The V gene is TRBV7-8, the J gene TRBJ2-7; 7 bases are a match to TRBD1. V gave up 1 base and J gave up 8 bases; unmatched junction bases: 8. The CDR3 has 14 amino acids. Germline CDR1 reads SGHVS; CDR2 reads FQNEAQ. The CDR3 DNA reads as TGTGCCAGCAGCTTAGAGGCAGGGGGTAGCCAGCAGTACTTC. Translated: CASSLEAGGSQQYF.

The J gene is TRBJ2-7, the V gene TRBV7-8; either TRBD1 or TRBD2 may supply D (6 bases each). Germline V CDR1 and CDR2: SGHVS, FQNEAQ. This CDR3 spans 15 amino acids. V was pared by 1 base and J by 4 bases, with 14 bases between. The CDR3 spells CASSLVVGGGYEQYF. As DNA, the CDR3 is TGTGCCAGCAGCTTAGTAGTGGGGGGCGGATACGAGCAGTACTTC.

The genes are TRBV19 and TRBJ2-1; D ambiguous. The CDR3 runs to 18 residues. Germline loops: CDR1 LNHDA, CDR2 SQIVND (reference sequence). V dropped 6 bases and J dropped 0 bases, with 21 bases sitting between them. CDR3 in amino acids: CASSWTLTVPNSYNEQFF. The CDR3 nucleotides read TGTGCCAGTAGCTGGACCTTAACAGTACCAAACTCCTACAATGAGCAGTTCTTC.

This clonotype was seen a handful of times. The rearrangement uses TRBV19 and TRBJ2-1; D not certain. The V gene's germline CDR1 is LNHDA and CDR2 SQIVND (reference sequence). CDR3 length equals 15 residues. The ends were cut back, 2 bases at V and 6 bases at J, with 14 bases in the middle. The CDR3 reads CASSIISRSSNEQFF. The CDR3 coding sequence is TGTGCCAGTAGTATAATCTCCCGTTCGTCCAATGAGCAGTTCTTC.

This clonotype occurred a few times. This chain joins TRBV20-1 and TRBJ2-1; D might be TRBD1 (6 bases). CDR3 length: 17 amino acids. V lost 5 bases, J lost 5 bases, and 25 bases lay in between. Per the germline V gene, CDR1 is DFQATT and CDR2 is SNEGSKA (reference sequence). CDR3 DNA sequence: TGCAGTGCTCTCCGGTGGCTAGCTCAGGGGAGAGACAATGAGCAGTTCTTC. Translation gives CSALRWLAQGRDNEQFF.

Worth noting for this clonotype: A much larger clone lies one base from this, so it may be a read error. J is TRBJ2-1 and V is TRBV7-6; possible D gene TRBD2, 6 bases. The germline V gene has CDR1 SGHVS and CDR2 FNYEAQ. This CDR3 has 12 residues. CDR3 protein: CASSLVGGEKFF. CDR3 sequence (DNA): TGTGCCAGCAGCTTAGTGGGGGGTGAGAAGTTCTTC.

This clonotype was counted only a few times. The chain combines TRBV7-9 with TRBJ2-5; D gene uncertain. The V end was cut by 4 bases, the J end by 2 bases, with 11 bases between. Germline lookup yields CDR1 SEHNR and CDR2 FQNEAQ (reference sequence). The CDR3 length is 14 residues. CDR3 amino acids: CASSSYRVQETQYF. The CDR3 DNA reads as TGTGCCAGCAGCTCGTACAGAGTTCAAGAGACCCAGTACTTC.

This clonotype was counted at least ten times. In nucleotides, the CDR3 is TGTGCCAGCAGCTTGGGACAGGGGAGTTCCCACGAGCAGTACGTC. Translated: CASSLGQGSSHEQYV. The chain recombines TRBV5-6 with TRBJ2-7, with 8 bases aligning to TRBD1. CDR1 and CDR2 from the germline V gene are SGHDT and YYEEEE. Trimming took 0 bases from V and 5 from J; bases not matched to a gene: 7. CDR3 size: 15 residues.

On this clonotype itself: A much larger clone sits a single nucleotide away, making a read error possible. The CDR3 carries no conserved terminal phenylalanine or tryptophan, so it likely arises from a read error. V is TRBV7-8 and J is TRBJ2-5; D call uncertain. Germline assignment: CDR1 SGHVS and CDR2 FQNEAQ. Trimming shortened V by 2 bases and J by 5 bases, and 18 bases separated the two germline ends. This CDR3 region has 16 residues. In DNA form, the CDR3 reads TGTGCCAGCAGCTTACCTACTCGATACAACTGGGAGACCCAGTACTAC. Translated, it gives CASSLPTRYNWETQYY.

The CDR3 DNA sequence: TGCGCCAGCGGGGGACAGAACTCCTACAATGAGCAGTTCTTC. This gives the protein CASGGQNSYNEQFF. The rearrangement uses TRBV10-2 and TRBJ2-1, with 7 bases lining up with TRBD1. The junction had 4 bases not matched to a gene; V was cut back by 8 bases and J by 0 bases. Germline loops: CDR1 WSHSY, CDR2 SAAADI. This CDR3 has 14 amino acids.

V and J are TRBV12-3 or TRBV12-4 and TRBJ1-5; 9 nucleotides line up with TRBD1. The CDR3 has 16 amino acids. Trimming at V came to 5 bases and at J to 4 bases, leaving 9 bases not matched to a gene. In DNA, the CDR3 is TGTGCCAGCAGTCCCTGGGGACAGGGAAAAAATCAGCCCCAGCATTTT. Translated, it gives CASSPWGQGKNQPQHF.

This clonotype occurred a few times. The chain joins TRBV6-6 to TRBJ2-5; TRBD2 matches at 10 bases. Germline CDR1 and CDR2: MNHNY and SVGAGI (reference sequence). CDR3 length: 16 residues. V shed 6 bases and J 1 base; nucleotides not matched to a gene: 8. CDR3 amino acids: CASSDLAGALQETQYF. The CDR3 DNA reads TGTGCCAGCAGCGACCTAGCGGGGGCACTCCAAGAGACCCAGTACTTC.

In its sample, this clonotype was seen a few times. This sequence joins TRBV7-6 and TRBJ1-5; the D is unclear. V lost 10 bases and J 0 bases, leaving 31 bases between the germline ends. CDR3 length equals 20 residues. CDR1 and CDR2 (germline): SGHVS, FNYEAQ. The CDR3 sequence is CATPNVWYRRAINSNQPQHF. CDR3 coding DNA: TGTGCCACCCCGAACGTATGGTATCGACGGGCCATAAATAGCAATCAGCCCCAGCATTTT.

The rearrangement uses TRBV5-1 and TRBJ2-5; D possibly uses TRBD1 or TRBD2 (6 bases each). The CDR3 contains 14 residues. Trimming cost V 6 bases and J 4 bases, with 16 bases left between them. Germline CDR1 and CDR2: SGHRS and YFSETQ. This CDR3 reads CASNRRGDLETQYF. The DNA of the CDR3 is TGCGCCAGCAACCGGAGGGGGGATTTAGAGACCCAGTACTTC. The full variable domain, completed using reference TRBV5-1 and TRBJ2-5, is KAGVTQTPRYLIKTRGQQVTLSCSPISGHRSVSWYQQTPGQGLQFLFEYFSETQRNKGNFPGRFSGRQFSNSRSEMNVSTLELGDSALYLCASNRRGDLETQYFGPGTRLLVL.

This sequence joins TRBV20-1 and TRBJ2-7, with 9 bases fitting TRBD2. CDR1 is DFQATT and CDR2 is SNEGSKA in the germline V gene (reference sequence). The V and J ends lost 5 bases and 2 bases, in that order; junction bases with no gene match: 7. The CDR3 has 14 amino acids. The DNA of the CDR3 is TGCAGTGCTGGCGGGGGGGCGGCTGCCTACGAGCAGTACTTC. This gives the protein CSAGGGAAAYEQYF.

Concerning this clonotype: Since a much larger clone is just one base distant, this may be a read error. This chain connects TRBV7-9 to TRBJ1-5; 7 nucleotides align to TRBD1. The CDR3 length is 17 residues. The germline gives CDR1 SEHNR, CDR2 FQNEAQ (reference sequence). CDR3 region: CVSSRGGIQGNNQPQHF. CDR3 nucleotide sequence: TGTGTCAGCAGCCGCGGCGGGATACAGGGGAACAATCAGCCCCAGCATTTT.